A selection of T cell receptor beta chains follows, all from one sample in a study of OX40 agonist ivuxolimab in advanced cancers. Assay used: immunoSEQ multiplex PCR; TCRdb lists only in-frame clones, some missing. The sample holds approximately 100,000 clones, about 90% seen once. The specimen was CD4+ or CD8+ T cells sorted from blood, collected in a trial of the OX40 agonist ivuxolimab. The source of these receptors is an adult with an advanced solid tumor such as melanoma, head and neck, liver or kidney cancer. Each CDR3 is given with its conserved first and last residue. Each record gives: V gene, D gene, clone size, J gene, CDR3 protein, CDR3 DNA. A D gene is named only where the DNA matches it firmly. The size entry is marked missing in some rows and otherwise reads once, few, many or a size class.

TRBV5-1,.,.,TRBJ2-5,CASSLDVGGETQYF,TGCGCCAGCAGCTTGGATGTGGGGGGAGAGACCCAGTACTTC
TRBV5-6,.,.,TRBJ2-3,CASSLPQGRDTQYF,TGTGCCAGCAGCTTACCACAGGGAAGGGACACGCAGTATTTT
TRBV29-1,TRBD1,.,TRBJ1-5,CSVGTGNSNQPQHF,TGCAGCGTGGGGACAGGTAATAGCAATCAGCCCCAGCATTTT
TRBV7-2,.,.,TRBJ1-1,CASSFGPRRAEAFF,TGTGCCAGCAGCTTCGGACCCCGACGGGCTGAAGCTTTCTTT
TRBV6-5,TRBD1,.,TRBJ1-5,CASSRDRRTNQPQHF,TGTGCCAGCAGCCGGGACAGGAGGACAAATCAGCCCCAGCATTTT
TRBV4-3,TRBD2,.,TRBJ2-3,CASSPGLAGGTDTQYF,TGCGCCAGCAGCCCGGGACTAGCGGGGGGGACAGATACGCAGTATTTT
TRBV7-9,.,.,TRBJ2-7,CASSSQGRNYEQYF,TGTGCCAGCAGCTCCCAAGGCAGGAACTACGAGCAGTACTTC
TRBV15,.,.,TRBJ1-1,CATSARLEAEAFF,TGTGCCACCAGCGCGAGACTTGAGGCTGAAGCTTTCTTT
TRBV7-2,TRBD2,.,TRBJ2-3,CASSLRLAGGPQYF,TGTGCCAGCAGCTTACGACTAGCGGGGGGGCCACAGTATTTT
TRBV27,TRBD2,.,TRBJ2-7,CASSSLGSGAYEQYF,TGTGCCAGCAGTTCCTTGGGAAGCGGGGCCTACGAGCAGTACTTC
TRBV5-6,TRBD1,.,TRBJ1-1,CASSLVDRELLAFF,TGTGCCAGCAGCTTGGTAGACAGGGAATTATTGGCTTTCTTT
TRBV5-5,TRBD2,.,TRBJ2-7,CASSPPVRGVEEQYF,TGTGCCAGCAGCCCTCCCGTTCGGGGGGTCGAGGAGCAGTACTTC
TRBV6-1,TRBD1,once,TRBJ1-5,CASSTGTGVGQPQHF,TGTGCCAGCAGTACCGGGACAGGGGTAGGACAGCCCCAGCATTTT
TRBV6-5,TRBD1,.,TRBJ2-3,CASSPQGARTDTQYF,TGTGCCAGCAGTCCTCAGGGGGCGCGGACAGATACGCAGTATTTT
TRBV4-3,TRBD1,.,TRBJ2-7,CASSQGTGGTFYEQYF,TGCGCCAGCAGCCAAGGGACAGGGGGCACTTTCTACGAGCAGTACTTC
TRBV7-2,TRBD1,few,TRBJ2-5,CASSLLGQTRETQYF,TGTGCCAGCAGCTTATTGGGACAGACGAGAGAGACCCAGTACTTC
TRBV10-3,.,.,TRBJ1-5,CAISESGGLLNQPQHF,TGTGCCATCAGTGAGTCTGGGGGCCTTCTCAATCAGCCCCAGCATTTT
TRBV28,TRBD1,.,TRBJ2-5,CASNLFGQGAGETQYF,TGTGCCAGCAACCTTTTCGGACAGGGGGCTGGTGAGACCCAGTACTTC
TRBV5-1,.,.,TRBJ2-6,CASSPPLGSGANVLTF,TGCGCCAGCAGCCCCCCCTTGGGCTCTGGGGCCAACGTCCTGACTTTC
TRBV4-2,.,.,TRBJ1-2,CASSQLEGNYGYTF,TGTGCCAGCAGCCAACTTGAGGGGAACTATGGCTACACCTTC
TRBV5-1,.,.,TRBJ2-3,CASRGEPTDTQYF,TGCGCCAGCAGGGGGGAACCAACAGATACGCAGTATTTT
TRBV27,.,.,TRBJ2-6,CASSLWGPSSGANVLTF,TGTGCCAGCAGTTTATGGGGGCCTTCTTCTGGGGCCAACGTCCTGACTTTC
TRBV7-3,.,few,TRBJ1-5,CASSSYWGAEGNQPQHF,TGTGCCAGCAGCTCCTACTGGGGGGCGGAAGGCAATCAGCCCCAGCATTTT
TRBV28,.,.,TRBJ1-6,CASTGASYSPLHF,TGTGCCAGCACGGGCGCTTCCTATTCACCCCTCCACTTT
TRBV30,.,.,TRBJ1-6,CAWKVSSPLHF,TGTGCCTGGAAAGTGAGTTCACCCCTCCACTTT
TRBV7-2,.,.,TRBJ2-1,CASSLAPGLQFF,TGTGCCAGCAGCTTAGCTCCGGGCCTACAGTTCTTC
TRBV11-2,TRBD1,.,TRBJ1-5,CASSFQGAGQPQHF,TGTGCCAGCAGTTTCCAGGGGGCAGGTCAGCCCCAGCATTTT
TRBV7-2,TRBD2,.,TRBJ2-5,CASSFQRGQETQYF,TGTGCCAGCAGCTTCCAGCGGGGACAAGAGACCCAGTACTTC
TRBV9,.,once,TRBJ1-6,CASSAEGGQFNSPLHF,TGTGCCAGCAGCGCCGAAGGTGGACAGTTTAATTCACCCCTCCACTTT
TRBV5-1,.,.,TRBJ2-1,CASSLGASYNEQFF,TGCGCCAGCAGCTTGGGCGCCTCCTACAATGAGCAGTTCTTC
TRBV29-1,.,.,TRBJ2-1,CSVRGGGNNEQFF,TGCAGCGTTCGCGGCGGGGGCAACAATGAGCAGTTCTTC
TRBV18,TRBD1,.,TRBJ2-7,CASSPRRTGGLTSSYEQYF,TGTGCCAGCTCACCGCGCAGGACAGGGGGCTTAACGAGCTCCTACGAGCAGTACTTC
TRBV2,TRBD1,.,TRBJ2-7,CASSEGTGFYEQYF,TGTGCCAGCAGTGAAGGGACAGGTTTCTACGAGCAGTACTTC
TRBV30,.,once,TRBJ1-6,CASLGLSYNSPLHF,TGTGCCTCGCTGGGACTCTCCTATAATTCACCCCTCCACTTT
TRBV10-3,.,.,TRBJ2-2,CAISAGGFGNTGELFF,TGTGCCATCAGTGCGGGCGGCTTTGGGAACACCGGGGAGCTGTTTTTT
TRBV4-3,TRBD1,.,TRBJ2-5,CASSQGQGAISVETQYF,TGCGCCAGCAGCCAAGGACAGGGGGCTATTTCAGTAGAGACCCAGTACTTC
TRBV19,.,.,TRBJ2-3,CASSIREGADTQYF,TGTGCCAGTAGTATCAGGGAAGGTGCAGATACGCAGTATTTT
TRBV6-1,TRBD1,.,TRBJ2-3,CATRTGSTYTQYF,TGTGCCACCAGGACAGGGTCAACCTATACGCAGTATTTT
TRBV7-2,TRBD2,.,TRBJ2-7,CASSLGASGGANSYEQYF,TGTGCCAGCAGCTTAGGTGCTAGCGGGGGGGCCAATTCCTACGAGCAGTACTTC
TRBV6-5,TRBD1,few,TRBJ2-7,CASSYADRGSYEQYF,TGTGCCAGCAGTTACGCCGACAGGGGGTCCTACGAGCAGTACTTC
TRBV5-1,.,.,TRBJ1-2,CASSLARSGDGYTF,TGCGCCAGCAGCTTGGCCCGTTCTGGGGATGGCTACACCTTC
TRBV5-4,.,.,TRBJ1-3,CASSFGGLDVSGNTIYF,TGTGCCAGCAGCTTCGGGGGGCTGGACGTCTCTGGAAACACCATATATTTT
TRBV7-8,.,few,TRBJ2-1,CASSLGLGTEQFF,TGTGCCAGCAGCTTAGGACTAGGGACTGAGCAGTTCTTC
TRBV5-8,TRBD1,.,TRBJ1-5,CASSRGQKNSNQPQHF,TGTGCCAGCAGTAGGGGACAGAAAAATAGCAATCAGCCCCAGCATTTT
TRBV18,.,.,TRBJ2-7,CASSGNRDSHEQYF,TGTGCCAGCTCAGGGAACAGGGATTCCCACGAGCAGTACTTC
TRBV7-2,.,.,TRBJ1-6,CASTVTGYSSYNSPLHF,TGTGCCAGCACTGTTACAGGGTATTCGTCCTATAATTCACCCCTCCACTTT
TRBV7-2,TRBD2,.,TRBJ2-1,CASSLESGGYNEQFF,TGTGCCAGCAGCTTAGAAAGCGGGGGATACAATGAGCAGTTCTTC
TRBV5-1,.,once,TRBJ1-5,CASSLESSRYQPQHF,TGCGCCAGCAGCTTGGAAAGTAGCAGGTATCAGCCCCAGCATTTT
TRBV4-1,TRBD2,few,TRBJ2-5,CASSQGRGEETQYF,TGCGCCAGCAGCCAAGGCCGGGGGGAAGAGACCCAGTACTTC